This TCR beta chain was identified in a study of beta chain features in type 1 diabetes. Per germline, CDR1 SGHRS and CDR2 YFSETQ. With 5 bases removed from V and 5 bases from J, the gap between germline ends came to 14 bases. The CDR3 is 14 residues long. This clone was seen a few times. Expressed TCRB transcripts were sequenced, since all the RNA that had been isolated was reverse transcribed. Profiling relied on immunoSEQ multiplex PCR, and the TCRdb table lists in-frame clones only, not all of them. The top ten clones hold around 0.065% of a sample with around 430,000 clones, 30% of them seen once.

The rearrangement uses TRBV5-1 and TRBJ2-1; D unresolved. This clonotype was obtained from a young man in good health. The specimen was naive CD4+ T cells from blood. CDR3 region: CASRVQDANNEQFF. The CDR3 bases are TGCGCCAGCAGAGTCCAGGACGCCAACAATGAGCAGTTCTTC.